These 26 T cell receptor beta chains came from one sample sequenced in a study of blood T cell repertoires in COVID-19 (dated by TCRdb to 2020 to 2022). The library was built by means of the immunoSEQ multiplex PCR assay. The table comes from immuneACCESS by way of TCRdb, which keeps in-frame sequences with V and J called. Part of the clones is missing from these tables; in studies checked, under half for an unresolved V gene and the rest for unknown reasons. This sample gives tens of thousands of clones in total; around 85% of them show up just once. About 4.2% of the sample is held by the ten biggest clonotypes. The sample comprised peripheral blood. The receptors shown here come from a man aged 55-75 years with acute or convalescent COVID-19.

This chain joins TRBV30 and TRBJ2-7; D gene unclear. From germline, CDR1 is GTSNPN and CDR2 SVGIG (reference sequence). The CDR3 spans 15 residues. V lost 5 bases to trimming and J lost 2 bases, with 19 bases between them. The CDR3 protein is CAWSDPPEAAYEQYF. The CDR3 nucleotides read TGTGCCTGGTCCGACCCCCCTGAGGCGGCCTACGAGCAGTACTTC.

The CDR3 reads CASSSYGEGMNTEAFF. CDR3 coding DNA: TGCGCCAGCAGCTCCTATGGGGAGGGGATGAACACTGAAGCTTTCTTT. V gene TRBV5-1 combines with J gene TRBJ1-1, with D tentatively TRBD1 (5 bases). Germline V lookup: CDR1 SGHRS, CDR2 YFSETQ. The CDR3 runs 16 residues. Trimming shortened V by 3 bases and J by 0 bases, and 15 bases separated the two germline ends.

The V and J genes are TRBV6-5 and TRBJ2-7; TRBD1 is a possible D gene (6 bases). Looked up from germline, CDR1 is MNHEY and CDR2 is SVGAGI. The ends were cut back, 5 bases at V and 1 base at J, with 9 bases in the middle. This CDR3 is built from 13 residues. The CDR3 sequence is CASSSQGSYEQYF. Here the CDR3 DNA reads TGTGCCAGCAGTAGTCAGGGGTCCTACGAGCAGTACTTC.

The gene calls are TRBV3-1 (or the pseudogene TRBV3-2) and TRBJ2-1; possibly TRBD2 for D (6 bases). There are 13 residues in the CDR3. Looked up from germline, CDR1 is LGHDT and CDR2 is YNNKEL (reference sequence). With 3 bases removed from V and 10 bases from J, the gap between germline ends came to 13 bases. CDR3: CASSQSRGREQFF. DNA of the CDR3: TGTGCCAGCAGCCAGTCGAGAGGGAGGGAGCAGTTCTTC.

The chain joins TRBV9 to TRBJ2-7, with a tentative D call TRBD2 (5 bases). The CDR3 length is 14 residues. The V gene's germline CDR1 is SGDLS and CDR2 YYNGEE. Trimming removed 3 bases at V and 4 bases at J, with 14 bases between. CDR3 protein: CASSDIRRAYEQYF. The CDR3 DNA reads TGTGCCAGCAGCGACATTAGGCGGGCATACGAGCAGTACTTC.

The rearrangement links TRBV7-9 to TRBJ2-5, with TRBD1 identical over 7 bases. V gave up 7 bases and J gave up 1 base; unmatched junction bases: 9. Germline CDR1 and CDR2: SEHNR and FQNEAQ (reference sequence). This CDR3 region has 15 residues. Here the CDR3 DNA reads TGTGCCAGCAACAGGGGCAGGGGTTTCCAAGAGACCCAGTACTTC. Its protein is CASNRGRGFQETQYF.

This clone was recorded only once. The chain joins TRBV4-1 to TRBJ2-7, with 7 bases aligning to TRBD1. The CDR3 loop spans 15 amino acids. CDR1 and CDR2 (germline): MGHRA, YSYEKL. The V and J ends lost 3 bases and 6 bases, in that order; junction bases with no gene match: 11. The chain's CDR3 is CASSHVDRESAEQYF. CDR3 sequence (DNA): TGCGCCAGCAGCCACGTAGACAGGGAATCGGCCGAGCAGTACTTC.

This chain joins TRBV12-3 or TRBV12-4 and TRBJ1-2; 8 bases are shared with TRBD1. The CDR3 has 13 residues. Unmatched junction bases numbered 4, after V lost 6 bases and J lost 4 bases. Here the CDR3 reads CASRLTGVYGYTF. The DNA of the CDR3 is TGTGCCAGCAGGTTGACAGGGGTCTATGGCTACACCTTC.

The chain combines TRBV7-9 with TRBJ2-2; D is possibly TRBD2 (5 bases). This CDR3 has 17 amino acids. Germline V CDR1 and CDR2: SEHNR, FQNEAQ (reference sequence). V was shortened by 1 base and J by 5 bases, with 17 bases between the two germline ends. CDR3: CASSLVPSNRVTGELFF. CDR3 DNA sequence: TGTGCCAGCAGCTTAGTCCCTAGCAATAGGGTAACCGGGGAGCTGTTTTTT.

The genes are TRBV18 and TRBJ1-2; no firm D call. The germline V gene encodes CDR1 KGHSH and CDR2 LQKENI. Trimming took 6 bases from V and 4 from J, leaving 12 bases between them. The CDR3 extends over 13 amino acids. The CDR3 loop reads CASSQDSIYGYTF. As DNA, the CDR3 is TGTGCCAGCTCCCAAGATAGTATCTATGGCTACACCTTC.

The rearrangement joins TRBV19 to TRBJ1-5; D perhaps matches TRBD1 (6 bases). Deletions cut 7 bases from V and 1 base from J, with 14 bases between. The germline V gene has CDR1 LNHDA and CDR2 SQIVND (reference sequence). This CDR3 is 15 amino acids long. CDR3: CASNRGAMSNQPQHF. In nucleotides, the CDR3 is TGTGCCAGTAATCGGGGGGCAATGAGCAATCAGCCCCAGCATTTT.

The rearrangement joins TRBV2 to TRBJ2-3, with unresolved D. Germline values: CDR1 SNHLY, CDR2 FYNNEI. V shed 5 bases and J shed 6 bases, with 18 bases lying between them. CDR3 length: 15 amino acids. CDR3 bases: TGTGCCAGCAGTTTAACACACCTCCCGCCGGATACGCAGTATTTT. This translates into CASSLTHLPPDTQYF.

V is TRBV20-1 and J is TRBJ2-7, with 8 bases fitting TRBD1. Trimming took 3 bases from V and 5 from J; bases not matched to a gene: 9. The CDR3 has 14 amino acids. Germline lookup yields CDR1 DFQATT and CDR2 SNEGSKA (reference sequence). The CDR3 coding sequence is TGCAGTGCTAGTTTAAGACAGGGGATCGACGAGCAGTACTTC. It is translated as CSASLRQGIDEQYF.

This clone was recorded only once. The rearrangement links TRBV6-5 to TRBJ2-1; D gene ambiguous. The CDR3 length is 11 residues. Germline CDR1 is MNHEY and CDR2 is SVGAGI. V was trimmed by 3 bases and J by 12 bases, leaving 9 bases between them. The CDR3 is CASSYGLLQFF. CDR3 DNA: TGTGCCAGCAGTTATGGGCTACTGCAGTTCTTC.

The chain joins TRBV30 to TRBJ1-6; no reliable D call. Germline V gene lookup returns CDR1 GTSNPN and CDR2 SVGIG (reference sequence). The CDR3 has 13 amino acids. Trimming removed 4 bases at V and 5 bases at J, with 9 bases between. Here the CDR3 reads CAWMYNNNSPLHF. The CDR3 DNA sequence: TGTGCCTGGATGTACAACAATAATTCACCCCTCCACTTT.

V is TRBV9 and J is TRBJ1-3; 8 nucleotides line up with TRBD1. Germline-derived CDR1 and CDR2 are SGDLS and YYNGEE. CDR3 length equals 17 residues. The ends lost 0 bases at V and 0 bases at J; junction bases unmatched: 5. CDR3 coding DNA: TGTGCCAGCAGCGTAGCGGGACAGGCGAGCTCTGGAAACACCATATATTTT. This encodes CASSVAGQASSGNTIYF.

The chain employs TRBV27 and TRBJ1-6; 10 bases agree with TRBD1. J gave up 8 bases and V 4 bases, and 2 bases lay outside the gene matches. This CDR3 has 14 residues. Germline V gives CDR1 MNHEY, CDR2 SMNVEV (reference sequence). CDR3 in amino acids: CASSWGTGDSPLHF. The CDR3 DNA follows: TGTGCCAGCAGTTGGGGGACAGGGGATTCACCCCTCCACTTT.

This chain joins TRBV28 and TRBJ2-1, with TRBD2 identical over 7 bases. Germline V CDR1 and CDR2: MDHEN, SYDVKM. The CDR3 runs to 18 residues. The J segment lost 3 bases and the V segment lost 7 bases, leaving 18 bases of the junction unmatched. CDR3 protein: CASKDNGGSFIVYNEQFF. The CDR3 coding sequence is TGTGCCAGCAAGGACAATGGCGGGAGTTTTATCGTCTACAATGAGCAGTTCTTC.

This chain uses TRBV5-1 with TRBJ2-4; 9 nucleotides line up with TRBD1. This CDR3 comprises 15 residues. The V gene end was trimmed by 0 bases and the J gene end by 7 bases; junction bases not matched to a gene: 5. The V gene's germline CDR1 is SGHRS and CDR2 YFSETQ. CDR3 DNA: TGCGCCAGCAGCTTGGGGGACAGGGACTGGAACATTCAGTACTTC. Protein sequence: CASSLGDRDWNIQYF.

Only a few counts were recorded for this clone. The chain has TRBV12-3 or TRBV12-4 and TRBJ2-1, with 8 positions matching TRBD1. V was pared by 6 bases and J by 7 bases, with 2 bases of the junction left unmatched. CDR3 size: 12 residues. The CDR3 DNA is TGTGCCAGCAGCCAGGGGGCTAATGAGCAGTTCTTC. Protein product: CASSQGANEQFF.

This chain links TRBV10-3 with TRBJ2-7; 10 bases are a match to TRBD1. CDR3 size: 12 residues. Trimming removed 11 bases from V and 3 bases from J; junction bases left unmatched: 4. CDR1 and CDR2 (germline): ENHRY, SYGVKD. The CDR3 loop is CAAGTGDYEQYF. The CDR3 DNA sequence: TGTGCCGCCGGGACAGGGGACTACGAGCAGTACTTC.

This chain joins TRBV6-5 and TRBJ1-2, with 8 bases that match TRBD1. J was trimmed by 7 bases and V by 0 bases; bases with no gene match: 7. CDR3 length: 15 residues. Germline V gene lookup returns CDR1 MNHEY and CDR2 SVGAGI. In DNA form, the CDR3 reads TGTGCCAGCAGTTACTCGACGGCAGGGGGCGTTGGCTACACCTTC. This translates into CASSYSTAGGVGYTF.

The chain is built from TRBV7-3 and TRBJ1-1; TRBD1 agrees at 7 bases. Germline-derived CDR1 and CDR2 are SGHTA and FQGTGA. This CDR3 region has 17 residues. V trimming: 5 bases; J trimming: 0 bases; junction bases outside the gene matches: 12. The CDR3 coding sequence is TGTGCCAGCAGCATGCGGGACAGCCGACATTTGAACACTGAAGCTTTCTTT. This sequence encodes CASSMRDSRHLNTEAFF.

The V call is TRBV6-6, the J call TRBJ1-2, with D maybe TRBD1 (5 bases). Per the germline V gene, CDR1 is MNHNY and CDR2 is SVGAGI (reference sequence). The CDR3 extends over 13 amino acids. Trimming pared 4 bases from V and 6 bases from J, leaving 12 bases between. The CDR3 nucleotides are TGTGCCAGCAGTTTGGACATCGGCGATGGCTACACCTTC. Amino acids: CASSLDIGDGYTF.

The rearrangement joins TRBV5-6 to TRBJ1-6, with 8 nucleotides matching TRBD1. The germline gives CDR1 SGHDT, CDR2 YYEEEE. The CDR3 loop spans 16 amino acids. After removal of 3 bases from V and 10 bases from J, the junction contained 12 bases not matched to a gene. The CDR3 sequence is CASSSIATGDGSPLHF. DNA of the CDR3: TGTGCCAGCAGCTCGATTGCGACAGGGGACGGATCACCCCTCCACTTT.

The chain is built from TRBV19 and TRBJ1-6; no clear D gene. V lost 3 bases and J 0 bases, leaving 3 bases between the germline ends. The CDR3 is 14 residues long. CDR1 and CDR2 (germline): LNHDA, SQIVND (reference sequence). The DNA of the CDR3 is TGTGCCAGTAGTATTTACTCCTATAATTCACCCCTCCACTTT. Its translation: CASSIYSYNSPLHF.